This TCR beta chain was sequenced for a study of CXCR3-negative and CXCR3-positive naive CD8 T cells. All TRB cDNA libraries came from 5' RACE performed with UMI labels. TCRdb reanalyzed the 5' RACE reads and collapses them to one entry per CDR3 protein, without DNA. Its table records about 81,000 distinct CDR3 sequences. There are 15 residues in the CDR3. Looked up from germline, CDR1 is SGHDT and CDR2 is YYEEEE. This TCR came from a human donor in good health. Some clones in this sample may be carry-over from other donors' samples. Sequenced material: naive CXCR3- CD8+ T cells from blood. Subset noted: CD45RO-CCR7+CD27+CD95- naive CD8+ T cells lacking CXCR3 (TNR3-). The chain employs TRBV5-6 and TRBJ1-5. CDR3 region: CASSLAPAFNQPQHF.